This TCR beta chain was profiled in a study of T-cell memory formation after mild COVID-19. Study-level results: Clones that shrank (day 15 to 85) were balanced CD4/CD8, whereas later expanders leaned CD4+. Memory cells collected pre-infection included some clones that later responded, suggesting cross-reactive memory joined. The CD4+ clones that contracted clustered mainly within CM and EM, and the CD8+ clones concentrated in EMRA.

Remarks on this clonotype: Its matching antigen is unknown.

TCRdb re-called the 5' RACE reads through MiXCR, storing one row per CDR3 protein. This sample has roughly 400,000 distinct CDR3 sequences, with 24% found just once. Germline CDR1 SGHRS, CDR2 YFSETQ. Trimming cost V 0 bases and J 4 bases, with 10 bases left between them. This CDR3 is built from 15 residues. The rearrangement joins TRBV5-1 to TRBJ2-2; a weak D match, TRBD2 (5 bases). The specimen was PBMCs or a T cell subset sorted from them (not recorded which). This TCR came from an adult woman who had mild COVID-19 (a few samples of this study predate the infection). Cell type and time point are not known. The CDR3 loop is CASSLASGFTGELFF. CDR3 coding DNA: TGCGCCAGCAGCTTGGCCAGCGGTTTCACCGGGGAGCTGTTTTTT.